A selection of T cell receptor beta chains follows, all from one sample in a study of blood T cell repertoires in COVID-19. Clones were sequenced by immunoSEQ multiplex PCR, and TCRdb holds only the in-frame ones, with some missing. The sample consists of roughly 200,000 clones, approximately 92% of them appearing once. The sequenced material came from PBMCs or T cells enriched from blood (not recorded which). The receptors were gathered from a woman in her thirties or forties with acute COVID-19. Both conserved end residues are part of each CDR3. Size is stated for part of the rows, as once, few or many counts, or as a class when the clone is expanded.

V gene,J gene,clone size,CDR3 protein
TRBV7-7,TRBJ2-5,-,CASSFESEETQYF
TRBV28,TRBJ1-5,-,CASSLLARLSNQPQHF
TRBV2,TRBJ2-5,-,CASSRDREETQYF
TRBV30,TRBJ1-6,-,CAWSLGSTYNSPLHF
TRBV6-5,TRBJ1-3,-,CASSYRGQGGNTIYF
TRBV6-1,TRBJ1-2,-,CASSESGPHGYTF
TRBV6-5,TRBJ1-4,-,CASGVTATNEKLFF
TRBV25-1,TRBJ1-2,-,CASSDPRGARGLGGYTF
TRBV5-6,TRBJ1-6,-,CASSLGTGNNSPLHF
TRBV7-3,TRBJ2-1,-,CASSLTDKGEQFF
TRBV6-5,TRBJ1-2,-,CASSYSRTGGGYTF
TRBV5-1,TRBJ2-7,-,CASSARDGGLYEQYF
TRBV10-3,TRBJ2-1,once,CAISVGGSSYNEQFF
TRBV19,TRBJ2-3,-,CASSLGGLTDTQYF
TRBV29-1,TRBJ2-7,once,CSVEEGAGTVHEQYF
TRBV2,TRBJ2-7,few,CASRDNRVNEQYF
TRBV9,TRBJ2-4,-,CAEQQSSKNIQYF
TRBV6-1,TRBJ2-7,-,CASSASTSGGSYEQYF
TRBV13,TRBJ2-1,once,CASSPGTSGVYNEQFF
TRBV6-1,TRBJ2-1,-,CASSEALGGAPYNEQFF
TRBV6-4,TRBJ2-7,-,CASISPGDEQYF
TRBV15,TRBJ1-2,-,CATTNRGTNYGYTF
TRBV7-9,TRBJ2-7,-,CASSDYYEQYF
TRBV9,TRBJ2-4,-,CASSVEGRGDIQYF
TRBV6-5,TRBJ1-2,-,CASRRSPTGGYGYTF
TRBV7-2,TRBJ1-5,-,CASSLVQDSNQPQHF
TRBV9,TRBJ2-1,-,CASSVGWGREYPHEQFF
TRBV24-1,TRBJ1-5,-,CATSDSTGGPSGQPQHF
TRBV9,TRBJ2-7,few,CASSLGQGALSYEQYF